This TCR beta chain was documented in a study of OX40 agonist ivuxolimab in advanced cancers. Prior autoimmune disease or systemic immunosuppression barred patients. The sampling schedule covered blood at baseline, cycle 4 day 1, and cycle 7 day 1. Study results and caveats: Certain nonresponders additionally had low normalized T-cell clonal expansion. Clonal expansion by week 6 occurred in CD4+ and CD8+ blood T cells (at 0.1 to 3.0 mg/kg).

TCRdb's table, derived via immunoSEQ multiplex PCR, lists solely in-frame clones and lacks some. The table has 75,000 to 90,000 clones, around 83% seen once. There are 15 residues in the CDR3. The germline V gene encodes CDR1 SGHTA and CDR2 FQGTGA. Trimming cost V 5 bases and J 5 bases, with 15 bases left between them. To note about this clone: What it recognizes is unknown.

This material consisted of CD4+ or CD8+ T cells sorted from blood, taken in a trial of the OX40 agonist ivuxolimab. The sequence derives from an adult with an advanced solid tumor such as melanoma, head and neck, liver or kidney cancer. The chain is built from TRBV7-3 and TRBJ2-2, with D hard to call. The CDR3 sequence: CASSQQQRWTGELFF. The CDR3 nucleotides read TGTGCCAGCAGCCAACAACAGAGGTGGACCGGGGAGCTGTTTTTT. Complete variable domain (other parts from reference TRBV7-3 and TRBJ2-2): GAGVSQTPSNKVTEKGKYVELRCDPISGHTALYWYRQSLGQGPEFLIYFQGTGAADDSGLPNDRFFAVRPEGSVSTLKIQRTERGDSAVYLCASSQQQRWTGELFFGEGSRLTVL.